The sequence of this T cell receptor beta chain was determined in a study of T cell responses to AZD1222 COVID-19 vaccine. Study results and limitations: Sampled repertoires all dated from after the peak T cell response. Receipt of two AZD1222 doses was followed by a rise in Spike-specific TCR breadth and depth.

V lost 0 bases and J lost 6, with 17 bases in between. The CDR3 has 16 amino acids. The germline CDR1 and CDR2 sequences are MNHEY and SMNVEV (reference sequence). Of note for this clone: The antigen is not known.

Using immunoSEQ multiplex PCR, the repertoire was profiled, and TCRdb retains in-frame clones only, with some absent. The repertoire has some 97,000 clones, approximately 91% of them found once; the top ten carry around 1.7%. The sequence derives from an adult in good health. The material was peripheral blood, obtained on day 0 of AZD1222 vaccination. The chain has TRBV27 and TRBJ2-5, with D tentatively TRBD1 or TRBD2 (5 bases each). The CDR3 protein is CASSLSYGAEGKTQYF. The CDR3 bases are TGTGCCAGCAGTTTATCGTATGGGGCAGAGGGGAAGACCCAGTACTTC.